These 19 T cell receptor beta chains originate from one sample sequenced in a study of cytomegalovirus exposure and HLA in healthy donors. The study ran its PCR with 60 Vbeta and 13 Jbeta primers. Sequencing used immunoSEQ multiplex PCR; TCRdb keeps in-frame clones, though not all of them. The sample carries about 87,000 clones, around 68% recorded once. The sequenced material came from PBMCs. The receptors come from a man under 40 in good health and CMV-seropositive.

The rearrangement links TRBV27 to TRBJ2-3; 16 nucleotides line up with TRBD2. J lost 5 bases, V lost 4 bases, and 6 bases had no gene match. This CDR3 has 17 residues. Germline V gives CDR1 MNHEY, CDR2 SMNVEV (reference sequence). CDR3 loop: CASSWAGTSGRGDTQYF. In DNA form, the CDR3 reads TGTGCCAGCAGTTGGGCCGGGACTAGCGGGAGGGGAGATACGCAGTATTTT.

This sequence joins TRBV5-4 and TRBJ2-2; TRBD2 agrees at 7 bases. The CDR3 has 16 residues. V trimming: 0 bases; J trimming: 2 bases; junction bases outside the gene matches: 4. The germline V gene has CDR1 SGHNT and CDR2 YYREEE (reference sequence). The CDR3 DNA reads as TGTGCCAGCAGCTTGGGGACTAGTCGAAACACCGGGGAGCTGTTTTTT. This gives the protein CASSLGTSRNTGELFF.

This clone showed up just a few times. The rearrangement links TRBV5-6 to TRBJ1-3; perhaps TRBD1 as D (6 bases). This CDR3 has 14 amino acids. Germline lookup yields CDR1 SGHDT and CDR2 YYEEEE. The ends were cut back, 3 bases at V and 7 bases at J, with 14 bases in the middle. CDR3 loop: CASSSLQGVNTIYF. CDR3 coding DNA: TGTGCCAGCAGCTCCTTACAGGGTGTCAACACCATATATTTT.

This clone was observed a single time. The J gene is TRBJ2-7, the V gene TRBV29-1; 9 bases fit TRBD1. The trim removed 1 base at V and 3 bases at J, leaving 4 bases unmatched. CDR1 and CDR2 from the germline V gene are SQVTM and ANQGSEA. The CDR3 is 14 residues long. The CDR3 DNA sequence: TGCAGCGTTGAAGTGGGACAGGGAGGCTACGAGCAGTACTTC. It is translated as CSVEVGQGGYEQYF.

This chain uses TRBV9 with TRBJ2-2; TRBD1 aligns across 8 bases. V was pared by 0 bases and J by 8 bases, with 6 bases of the junction left unmatched. Per the germline V gene, CDR1 is SGDLS and CDR2 is YYNGEE. The CDR3 runs to 15 residues. The CDR3 nucleotides are TGTGCCAGCAGCGTAGGAACAGGGGGATTTGGGGAGCTGTTTTTT. Translating it yields CASSVGTGGFGELFF.

The CDR3 spells CASSLDPRRSYEQYF. In DNA, the CDR3 is TGTGCCAGCAGTTTAGACCCCAGGAGGTCATACGAGCAGTACTTC. The chain combines TRBV27 with TRBJ2-7; tentatively, D is TRBD2 (5 bases). The CDR3 spans 15 residues. V lost 2 bases and J lost 4, with 15 bases in between. Germline values: CDR1 MNHEY, CDR2 SMNVEV (reference sequence).

This clone was seen a single time. The V and J genes are TRBV6-5 and TRBJ2-5; D perhaps matches TRBD2 (5 bases). The V end lost 0 bases, the J end lost 5 bases, and 10 bases lay between the germline ends. CDR3 length: 14 residues. The germline CDR1 and CDR2 sequences are MNHEY and SVGAGI. CDR3 sequence: CASSYSRAEETQYF. The CDR3 DNA follows: TGTGCCAGCAGTTACTCGAGGGCAGAGGAGACCCAGTACTTC.

This chain links TRBV9 with TRBJ2-5; TRBD2 might be the D (5 bases). Germline V gene lookup returns CDR1 SGDLS and CDR2 YYNGEE. This CDR3 has 16 residues. Trimming cost V 3 bases and J 5 bases, with 20 bases left between them. Here the CDR3 DNA reads TGTGCCAGCAGCGAACCTAGCTCCGGAGCGAGGGAGACCCAGTACTTC. The encoded protein is CASSEPSSGARETQYF.

The gene calls are TRBV9 and TRBJ1-1; no definite D call. The CDR3 loop spans 13 amino acids. Germline CDR1 reads SGDLS; CDR2 reads YYNGEE. The V and J ends lost 0 bases and 6 bases respectively, with 9 bases between them. CDR3: CASSVGDGAEAFF. For the CDR3, the DNA is TGTGCCAGCAGCGTAGGAGACGGGGCTGAAGCTTTCTTT.

This chain connects TRBV7-2 to TRBJ2-3, with 7 positions matching TRBD2. Germline V gene sequence: CDR1 SGHTA, CDR2 FQGNSA. Trimming took 5 bases from V and 0 from J; bases not matched to a gene: 5. The CDR3 is 15 amino acids. CDR3 sequence reads: CASSPTSTSTDTQYF. The CDR3 bases are TGTGCCAGCAGCCCGACTAGCACTAGCACAGATACGCAGTATTTT. The complete variable domain, with remaining parts taken from reference TRBV7-2 and TRBJ2-3, reads GAGVSQSPSNKVTEKGKDVELRCDPISGHTALYWYRQSLGQGLEFLIYFQGNSAPDKSGLPSDRFSAERTGGSVSTLTIQRTQQEDSAVYLCASSPTSTSTDTQYFGPGTRLTVL.

This clone has more than one count but fewer than ten. The chain carries TRBV5-5 and TRBJ1-2, with TRBD1 matching 9 bases. Losses at the gene ends were 1 base for V and 4 bases for J; bases not matched to a gene: 11. CDR1 is SGHKS and CDR2 is YYEKEE in the germline V gene (reference sequence). This CDR3 has 17 residues. CDR3 nucleotides: TGTGCCAGCAGCTTGAGGCTTGCACAGGGGGCGAGCTATGGCTACACCTTC. It specifies CASSLRLAQGASYGYTF.

V is TRBV29-1 and J is TRBJ2-3, with 10 bases lining up with TRBD2. Germline CDR1 SQVTM, CDR2 ANQGSEA. CDR3 size: 14 residues. The V gene end was trimmed by 4 bases and the J gene end by 2 bases; junction bases not matched to a gene: 3. This chain's CDR3 is CSVAAGGSTDTQYF. In DNA, the CDR3 is TGCAGCGTTGCAGCGGGAGGGTCCACAGATACGCAGTATTTT.

This clone was counted a few times. The genes are TRBV9 and TRBJ2-3, with a tentative D call TRBD1 (6 bases). CDR1 and CDR2 (germline): SGDLS, YYNGEE. The V gene lost 4 bases and the J gene lost 1 base, with 10 bases spanning the gap. CDR3 length: 14 residues. CDR3 in amino acids: CASSWAGGTDTQYF. The CDR3 nucleotides are TGTGCCAGCAGCTGGGCAGGGGGCACAGATACGCAGTATTTT.

This clone was seen more than once but under ten times. The chain links TRBV2 to TRBJ2-2; D is possibly TRBD2 (6 bases). The CDR3 runs 16 residues. Germline V gives CDR1 SNHLY, CDR2 FYNNEI. With 2 bases removed from V and 8 bases from J, the gap between germline ends came to 18 bases. The CDR3 DNA is TGTGCCAGCAGTGAATACCCGGGAGCAGGGAAAGGGGAGCTGTTTTTT. It encodes CASSEYPGAGKGELFF.

CDR3 sequence (DNA): TGTGCCAGCAGGCTTCGACAGCTAAATGAAAAACTGTTTTTT. Encoded protein: CASRLRQLNEKLFF. The chain couples TRBV6-6 to TRBJ1-4; weak D call: TRBD1 (5 bases). Germline CDR1 and CDR2: MNHNY and SVGAGI (reference sequence). Trimming pared 6 bases from V and 5 bases from J, leaving 13 bases between. The CDR3 loop spans 14 amino acids.

This rearrangement joins TRBV10-3 to TRBJ1-2; D is possibly TRBD1 (6 bases). With 4 bases removed from V and 5 bases from J, the gap between germline ends came to 14 bases. CDR3 length: 14 amino acids. Germline CDR1 ENHRY, CDR2 SYGVKD. CDR3 residues: CAISVAGDVYGYTF. CDR3 in DNA: TGTGCCATCAGTGTAGCAGGGGATGTATATGGCTACACCTTC.

The gene calls are TRBV6-1 and TRBJ1-6; D call uncertain. The germline CDR1 and CDR2 sequences are MNHNS and SASEGT. The CDR3 runs 16 residues. The V end was cut by 2 bases, the J end by 0 bases, with 8 bases between. The CDR3 region has the DNA TGTGCCAGCAGTGAACTTGCGAGCTCCTATAATTCACCCCTCCACTTT. This codes for CASSELASSYNSPLHF.

This chain uses TRBV7-9 with TRBJ2-2, with TRBD1 matching over 9 bases. The CDR3 is 15 amino acids. Unmatched junction bases numbered 7, after V lost 5 bases and J lost 6 bases. The germline CDR1 and CDR2 sequences are SEHNR and FQNEAQ (reference sequence). The CDR3 sequence: CASSLGTGSPGELFF. DNA of the CDR3: TGTGCCAGCAGCCTAGGGACAGGGTCTCCCGGGGAGCTGTTTTTT.

This clone was detected only a few times. The chain carries TRBV19 and TRBJ2-5; D not certain. CDR1 and CDR2 from the germline V gene are LNHDA and SQIVND (reference sequence). This CDR3 has 13 amino acids. V dropped 3 bases and J dropped 4 bases, with 9 bases sitting between them. DNA for the CDR3: TGTGCCAGTAGTATCTTTGGCGGAGAGACCCAGTACTTC. It translates to CASSIFGGETQYF.